The TCR beta chain described here comes from a study of a mutant IDH1 vaccine in newly diagnosed glioma. Overall study: Previous care, which was radiotherapy, temozolomide, or both, most often involved both.

This clone was counted only a few times. No antigen is known for it. Time point specified: week 5, during vaccination. With topical imiquimod, each dose of the vaccine consisted of 300 ug of mutant IDH1 20-mer peptide. The study enrolled donors with new WHO grade 3 or 4 IDH1-mutant, ATRX-lost astrocytomas. The junction had 6 bases not matched to a gene; V was cut back by 2 bases and J by 4 bases. Germline V gene lookup returns CDR1 MGHRA and CDR2 YSYEKL. The CDR3 is 16 amino acids. Method: immunoSEQ multiplex PCR; TCRdb's copy keeps in-frame clones and lacks some. The data hold about 50,000 clones, with 84% observed a single time. Study results and limitations: Pseudoprogression appeared unlinked to shifts in leading peripheral T cell clonotypes. Evidence of vaccine-induced immune responses was documented in around 93% of patients.

The source of this sequence is a woman between 45 and 60 years old with glioma. The specimen comprised PBMCs, sampled from a glioma patient whose treatment included an IDH1 peptide vaccine. The chain has TRBV4-1 and TRBJ2-1; 9 nucleotides agree with TRBD2. CDR3 residues: CASSQSGLAGYNEQFF. DNA of the CDR3: TGCGCCAGCAGCCAATCGGGCCTAGCGGGATACAATGAGCAGTTCTTC.